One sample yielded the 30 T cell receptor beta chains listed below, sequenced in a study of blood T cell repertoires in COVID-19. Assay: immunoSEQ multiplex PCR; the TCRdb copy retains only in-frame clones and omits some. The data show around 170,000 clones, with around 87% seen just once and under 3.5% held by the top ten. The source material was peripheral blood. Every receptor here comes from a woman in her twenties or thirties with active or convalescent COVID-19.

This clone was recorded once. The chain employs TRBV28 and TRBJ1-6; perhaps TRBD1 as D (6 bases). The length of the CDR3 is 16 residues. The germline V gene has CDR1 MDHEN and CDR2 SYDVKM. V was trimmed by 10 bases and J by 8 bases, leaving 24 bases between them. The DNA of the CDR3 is TGTGCCATCAGATTCCCCGTGGGGGGGCAGGATTCACCCCTCCACTTT. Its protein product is CAIRFPVGGQDSPLHF.

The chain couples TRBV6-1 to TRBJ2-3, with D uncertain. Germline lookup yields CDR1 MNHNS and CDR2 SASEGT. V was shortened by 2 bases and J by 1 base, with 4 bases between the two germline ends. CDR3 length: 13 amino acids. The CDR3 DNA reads TGTGCCAGCAGTGAAACGGGCACAGATACGCAGTATTTT. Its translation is CASSETGTDTQYF.

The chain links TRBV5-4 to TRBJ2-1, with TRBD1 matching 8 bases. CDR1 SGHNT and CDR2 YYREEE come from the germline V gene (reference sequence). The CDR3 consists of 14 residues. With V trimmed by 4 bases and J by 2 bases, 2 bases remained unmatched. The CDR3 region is CASSPDRAYNEQFF. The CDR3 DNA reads TGTGCCAGCAGCCCGGACAGGGCCTACAATGAGCAGTTCTTC.

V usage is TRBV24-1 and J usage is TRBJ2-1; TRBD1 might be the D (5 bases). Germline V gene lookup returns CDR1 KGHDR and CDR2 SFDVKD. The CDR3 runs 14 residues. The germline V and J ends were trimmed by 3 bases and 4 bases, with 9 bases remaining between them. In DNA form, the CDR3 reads TGTGCCACCAGTGATCCGACAGCATACAATGAGCAGTTCTTC. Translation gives CATSDPTAYNEQFF.

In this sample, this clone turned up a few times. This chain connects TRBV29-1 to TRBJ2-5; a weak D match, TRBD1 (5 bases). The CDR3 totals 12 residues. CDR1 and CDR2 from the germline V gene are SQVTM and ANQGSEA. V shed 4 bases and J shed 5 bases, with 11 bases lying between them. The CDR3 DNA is TGCAGCGTTGTTGGGGCTCGTGAGACCCAGTACTTC. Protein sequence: CSVVGARETQYF.

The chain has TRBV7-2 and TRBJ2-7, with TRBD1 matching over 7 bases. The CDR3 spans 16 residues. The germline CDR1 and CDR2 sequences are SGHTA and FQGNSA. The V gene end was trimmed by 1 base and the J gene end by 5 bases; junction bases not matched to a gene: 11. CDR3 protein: CASSLEATGAKDEQYF. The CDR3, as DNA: TGTGCCAGCAGCTTAGAAGCCACAGGGGCGAAAGACGAGCAGTACTTC.

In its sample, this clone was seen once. CDR3 sequence (DNA): TGTGCCAGTAGTATTGCCCCCAGGATGAACACTGAAGCTTTCTTT. Its protein is CASSIAPRMNTEAFF. This chain joins TRBV19 and TRBJ1-1; no definite D call. Germline V CDR1 and CDR2: LNHDA, SQIVND (reference sequence). Trimming took off 3 bases at V and 0 bases at J, with 11 bases between the two ends. This CDR3 contains 15 residues.

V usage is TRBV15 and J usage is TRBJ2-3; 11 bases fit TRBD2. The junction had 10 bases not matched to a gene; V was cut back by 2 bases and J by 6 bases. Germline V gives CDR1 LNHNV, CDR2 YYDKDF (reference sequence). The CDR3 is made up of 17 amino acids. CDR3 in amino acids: CATSRSNSGGAWDTQYF. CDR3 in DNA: TGTGCCACCAGCAGATCTAATAGCGGGGGGGCCTGGGATACGCAGTATTTT. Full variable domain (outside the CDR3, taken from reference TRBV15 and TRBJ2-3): DAMVIQNPRYQVTQFGKPVTLSCSQTLNHNVMYWYQQKSSQAPKLLFHYYDKDFNNEADTPDNFQSRRPNTSFCFLDIRSPGLGDTAMYLCATSRSNSGGAWDTQYFGPGTRLTVL.

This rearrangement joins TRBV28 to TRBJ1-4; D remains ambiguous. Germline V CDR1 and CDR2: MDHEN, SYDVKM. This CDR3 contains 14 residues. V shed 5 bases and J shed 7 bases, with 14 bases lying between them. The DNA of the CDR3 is TGTGCCAGCAGTCAGCCCTTCCCAGGTGAAAAACTGTTTTTT. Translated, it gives CASSQPFPGEKLFF. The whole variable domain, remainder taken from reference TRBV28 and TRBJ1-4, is DVKVTQSSRYLVKRTGEKVFLECVQDMDHENMFWYRQDPGLGLRLIYFSYDVKMKEKGDIPEGYSVSREKKERFSLILESASTNQTSMYLCASSQPFPGEKLFFGSGTQLSVL.

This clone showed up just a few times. The CDR3 loop is CASSQVGGRPRNQPQHF. In DNA form, the CDR3 reads TGCGCCAGCAGCCAGGTGGGGGGGAGGCCACGCAATCAGCCCCAGCATTTT. The J gene is TRBJ1-5, the V gene TRBV4-1, with D perhaps TRBD1 (5 bases). Germline V gene sequence: CDR1 MGHRA, CDR2 YSYEKL. Trimming cost V 3 bases and J 2 bases, with 17 bases left between them. The CDR3 has 17 amino acids.

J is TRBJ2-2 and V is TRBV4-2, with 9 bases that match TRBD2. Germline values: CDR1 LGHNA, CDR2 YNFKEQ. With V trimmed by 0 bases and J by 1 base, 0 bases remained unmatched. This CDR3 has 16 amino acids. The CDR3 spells CASSQDSGGNTGELFF. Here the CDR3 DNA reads TGTGCCAGCAGCCAAGATAGCGGGGGGAACACCGGGGAGCTGTTTTTT.

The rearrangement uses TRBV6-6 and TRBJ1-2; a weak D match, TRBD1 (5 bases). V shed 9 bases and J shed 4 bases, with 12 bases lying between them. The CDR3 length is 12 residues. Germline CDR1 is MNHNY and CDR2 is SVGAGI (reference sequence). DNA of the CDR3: TGTGCCAGTCAGAACAGGCCCTATGGCTACACCTTC. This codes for CASQNRPYGYTF.

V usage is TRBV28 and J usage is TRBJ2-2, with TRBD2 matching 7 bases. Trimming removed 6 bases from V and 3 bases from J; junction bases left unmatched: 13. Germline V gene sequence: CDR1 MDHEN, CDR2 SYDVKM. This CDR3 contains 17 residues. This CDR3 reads CASSRRAGVKYTGELFF. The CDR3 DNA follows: TGTGCCAGCAGCCGCCGGGCGGGAGTAAAGTACACCGGGGAGCTGTTTTTT.

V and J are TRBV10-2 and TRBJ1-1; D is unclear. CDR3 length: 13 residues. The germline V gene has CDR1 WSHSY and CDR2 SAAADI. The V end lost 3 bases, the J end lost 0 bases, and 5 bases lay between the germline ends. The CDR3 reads CASSDSLNTEAFF. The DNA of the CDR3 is TGCGCCAGCAGTGACAGTTTGAACACTGAAGCTTTCTTT.

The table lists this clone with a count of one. In DNA form, the CDR3 reads TGTGCCAGCAGCTGGGGACAGACCACTGAAGCTTTCTTT. Translation gives CASSWGQTTEAFF. This chain links TRBV11-2 with TRBJ1-1; 7 bases fit TRBD1. With V trimmed by 4 bases and J by 4 bases, 3 bases remained unmatched. CDR1 is SGHAT and CDR2 is FQNNGV in the germline V gene. The length of the CDR3 is 13 residues.

The CDR3 DNA reads TGTGCCAGCTCACCACCGCGGGGGTCTCTGAACACTGAAGCTTTCTTT. Protein sequence: CASSPPRGSLNTEAFF. The J gene is TRBJ1-1, the V gene TRBV18, with D maybe TRBD1 (5 bases). There are 16 residues in the CDR3. Germline assignment: CDR1 KGHSH and CDR2 LQKENI. V was cut by 0 bases and J by 0 bases, with 11 bases left in between.

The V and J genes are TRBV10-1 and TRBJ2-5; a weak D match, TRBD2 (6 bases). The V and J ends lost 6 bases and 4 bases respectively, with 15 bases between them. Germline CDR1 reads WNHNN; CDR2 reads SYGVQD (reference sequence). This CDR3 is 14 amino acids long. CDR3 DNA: TGCGCCAGCAGCGGGACTCCTTCGGGAGAGACCCAGTACTTC. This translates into CASSGTPSGETQYF.

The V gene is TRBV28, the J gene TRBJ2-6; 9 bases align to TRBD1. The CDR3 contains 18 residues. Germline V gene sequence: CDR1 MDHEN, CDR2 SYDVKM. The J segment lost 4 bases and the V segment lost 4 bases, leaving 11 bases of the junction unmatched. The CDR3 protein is CASSSWTGAFGGANVLTF. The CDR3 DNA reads TGTGCCAGCAGTTCATGGACAGGGGCATTCGGAGGGGCCAACGTCCTGACTTTC.

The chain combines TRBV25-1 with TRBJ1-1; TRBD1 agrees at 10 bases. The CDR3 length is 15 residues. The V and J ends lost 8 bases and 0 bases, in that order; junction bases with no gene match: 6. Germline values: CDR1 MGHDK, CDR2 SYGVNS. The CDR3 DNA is TGTGCCAGCCGGATGGGACAGGGGATGAACACTGAAGCTTTCTTT. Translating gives CASRMGQGMNTEAFF.

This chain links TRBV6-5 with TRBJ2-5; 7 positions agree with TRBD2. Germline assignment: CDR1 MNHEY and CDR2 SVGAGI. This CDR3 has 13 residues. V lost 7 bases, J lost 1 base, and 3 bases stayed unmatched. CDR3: CASMGGAQETQYF. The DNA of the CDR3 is TGTGCCAGCATGGGAGGGGCCCAAGAGACCCAGTACTTC.

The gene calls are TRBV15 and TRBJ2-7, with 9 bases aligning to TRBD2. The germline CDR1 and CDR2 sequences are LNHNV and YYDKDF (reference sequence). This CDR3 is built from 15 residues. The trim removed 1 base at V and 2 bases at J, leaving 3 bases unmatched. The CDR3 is CATSRALAGTYEQYF. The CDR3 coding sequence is TGTGCCACCAGCAGAGCCCTAGCGGGGACCTACGAGCAGTACTTC.

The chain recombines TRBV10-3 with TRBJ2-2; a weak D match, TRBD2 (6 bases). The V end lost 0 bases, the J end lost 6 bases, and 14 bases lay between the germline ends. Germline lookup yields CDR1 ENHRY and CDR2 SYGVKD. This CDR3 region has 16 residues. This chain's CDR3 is CAISESSLAAAGELFF. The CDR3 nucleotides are TGTGCCATCAGTGAGTCGTCACTAGCCGCGGCCGGGGAGCTGTTTTTT.

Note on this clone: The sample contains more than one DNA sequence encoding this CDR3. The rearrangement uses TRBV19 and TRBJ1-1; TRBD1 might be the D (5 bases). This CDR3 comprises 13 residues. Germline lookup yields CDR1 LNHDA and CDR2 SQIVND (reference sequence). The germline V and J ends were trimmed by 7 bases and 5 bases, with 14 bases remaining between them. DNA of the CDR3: TGTGCCAGTAATCAGGGAAGTAGAACTGAAGCTTTCTTT. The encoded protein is CASNQGSRTEAFF.

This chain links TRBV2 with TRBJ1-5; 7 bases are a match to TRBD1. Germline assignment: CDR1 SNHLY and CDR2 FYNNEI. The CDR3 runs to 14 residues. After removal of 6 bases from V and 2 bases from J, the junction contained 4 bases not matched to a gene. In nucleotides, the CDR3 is TGTGCCAGCAGGAGGGGGCCAGGCAATCAGCCCCAGCATTTT. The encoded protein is CASRRGPGNQPQHF.

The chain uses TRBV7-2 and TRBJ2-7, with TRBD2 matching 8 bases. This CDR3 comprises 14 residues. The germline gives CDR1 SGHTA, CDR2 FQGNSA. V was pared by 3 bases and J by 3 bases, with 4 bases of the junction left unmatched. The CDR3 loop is CASSLGLVDYEQYF. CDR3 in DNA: TGTGCCAGCAGCTTGGGACTAGTGGACTACGAGCAGTACTTC.

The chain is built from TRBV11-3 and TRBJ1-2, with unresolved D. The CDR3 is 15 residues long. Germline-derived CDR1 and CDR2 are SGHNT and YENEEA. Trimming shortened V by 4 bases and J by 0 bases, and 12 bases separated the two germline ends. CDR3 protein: CASSSRSGANYGYTF. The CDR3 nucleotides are TGTGCCAGCAGCTCCCGGAGCGGCGCTAACTATGGCTACACCTTC.

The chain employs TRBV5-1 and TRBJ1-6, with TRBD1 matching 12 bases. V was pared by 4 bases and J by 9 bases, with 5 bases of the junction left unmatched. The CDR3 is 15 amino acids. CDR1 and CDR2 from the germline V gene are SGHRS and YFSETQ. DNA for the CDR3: TGCGCCAGCAGCGCGGGACAGGGGGCCGGTTCACCCCTCCACTTT. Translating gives CASSAGQGAGSPLHF.

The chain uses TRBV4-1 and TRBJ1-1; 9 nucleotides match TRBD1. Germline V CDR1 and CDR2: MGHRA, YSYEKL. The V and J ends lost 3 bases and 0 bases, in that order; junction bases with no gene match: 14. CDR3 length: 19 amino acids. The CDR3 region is CASSQGTGTGNWMNTEAFF. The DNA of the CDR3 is TGCGCCAGCAGCCAGGGGACCGGGACAGGGAATTGGATGAACACTGAAGCTTTCTTT.

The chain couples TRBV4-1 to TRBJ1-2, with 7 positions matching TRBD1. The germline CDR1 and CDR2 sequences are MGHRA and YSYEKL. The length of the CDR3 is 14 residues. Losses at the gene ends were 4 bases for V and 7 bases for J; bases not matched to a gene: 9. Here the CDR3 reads CASSPPTGVAGYTF. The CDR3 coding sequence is TGCGCCAGCAGCCCTCCAACAGGGGTGGCTGGCTACACCTTC.

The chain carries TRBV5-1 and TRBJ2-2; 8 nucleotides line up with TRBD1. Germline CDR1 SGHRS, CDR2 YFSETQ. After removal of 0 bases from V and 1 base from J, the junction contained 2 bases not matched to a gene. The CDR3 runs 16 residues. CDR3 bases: TGCGCCAGCAGCTTGGTCGGGACAGGGAACACCGGGGAGCTGTTTTTT. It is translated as CASSLVGTGNTGELFF.